The clone carrying this T cell receptor beta chain was detected only a few times. No antigen is known for it. This CDR3 spans 13 amino acids. V gave up 0 bases and J gave up 8 bases, with 7 bases separating them. Germline V lookup: CDR1 ENHRY, CDR2 SYGVKD. This specimen belongs to a study of cytomegalovirus exposure and HLA in healthy donors. General study points: Excluded: some indistinguishable V segments such as TRBV6-2 and TRBV6-3. The likely origin of a cluster of highly shared sequence variants was a sequencing artifact.

The PCR had 60 Vbeta and 13 Jbeta primers. The table came from immunoSEQ multiplex PCR; TCRdb's copy has only in-frame clones and leaves some out. This sample has 120,000 to 150,000 clones, with around 78% found just once. Sequencing was done on a sample of PBMCs. This rearrangement joins TRBV10-3 to TRBJ1-4; D gene uncertain. The source is a middle-aged woman in good health and CMV-seropositive. The chain's CDR3 is CAISESIGEKLFF. The CDR3 DNA sequence: TGTGCCATCAGTGAGTCGATCGGGGAAAAACTGTTTTTT.